The rows below give T cell receptor beta chains drawn from one sample of a study of cytomegalovirus exposure and HLA in healthy donors. Some clones are missing from TCRdb's copy, which holds only in-frame ones; the method was immunoSEQ multiplex PCR. The sample includes about 200,000 clones, 70% of them seen just once. Sequenced input: PBMCs. The origin of the receptors is a man between 35 and 55 years old in good health and CMV-seropositive. The CDR3 runs from the conserved cysteine through the conserved F or W. The D gene is left open where the match is weak. Clone size is not always given. Where it is, it says once, few, many or a class for expanded clones.

J	size	D	V	DNA	CDR3
TRBJ2-6	.	.	TRBV4-1	TGCGCCAGCACCTCAGTGGGGACAAGTTTCTCTGGGGCCAACGTCCTGACTTTC	CASTSVGTSFSGANVLTF
TRBJ2-7	.	.	TRBV10-2	TGCGCCAGCAGGGAGGGCTTCTCCTACGAGCAGTACTTC	CASREGFSYEQYF
TRBJ2-2	once	.	TRBV2	TGTGCCAGCCTCCGTATCCTGAACACCGGGGAGCTGTTTTTT	CASLRILNTGELFF
TRBJ2-7	few	TRBD1	TRBV6-5	TGTGCCAGCAGCGACCCGAACAGGGGGGCCTACGAGCAGTACTTC	CASSDPNRGAYEQYF
TRBJ2-3	few	TRBD2	TRBV15	TGTGCCACCAGCAGGACACTTCAGACTAGCGGGGACACAGATACGCAGTATTTT	CATSRTLQTSGDTDTQYF
TRBJ2-2	.	.	TRBV10-3	TGTGCCATCAGTGGGAGGGGGAGCGGGAAAGACACCGGGGAGCTGTTTTTT	CAISGRGSGKDTGELFF
TRBJ2-1	.	.	TRBV5-4	TGTGCCAGCAGCATAGGCCGACGAGCGCCCAGCTACAATGAGCAGTTCTTC	CASSIGRRAPSYNEQFF
TRBJ2-5	few	TRBD2	TRBV7-9	TGTGCCAGCCGCTACCGCGGAAGCGGGGGAAAAGAGACCCAGTACTTC	CASRYRGSGGKETQYF
TRBJ2-3	.	.	TRBV11-2	TGTGCCAGCAGCTTAGCCGGGACTCCGGGGGATACGCAGTATTTT	CASSLAGTPGDTQYF
TRBJ2-3	.	.	TRBV18	TGTGCCAGCTCACCACTTAATCCCACAGATACGCAGTATTTT	CASSPLNPTDTQYF
TRBJ2-2	.	.	TRBV7-3	TGTGCCAGCAGCTTGGGCGGGGGCAACACCGGGGAGCTGTTTTTT	CASSLGGGNTGELFF
TRBJ2-5	.	.	TRBV11-2	TGTGCCAGCAGCTTCGGAGCGGGCCAAGAGACCCAGTACTTC	CASSFGAGQETQYF
TRBJ1-5	.	.	TRBV5-1	TGCGCCAGCAGCTGGGAGAGTGGGGGGAATCAGCCCCAGCATTTT	CASSWESGGNQPQHF
TRBJ1-5	.	.	TRBV4-1	TGCGCCAGCAGCCAAGCAGGGAAGAGAGGAGATCAGCCCCAGCATTTT	CASSQAGKRGDQPQHF
TRBJ1-1	few	.	TRBV5-1	TGCGCCAGCAGTAGTGAGGGACAGAACACTGAAGCTTTCTTT	CASSSEGQNTEAFF
TRBJ2-3	few	.	TRBV7-8	TGTGCCAGCAGCCAGCAGGCGGGGGCCATCACAGATACGCAGTATTTT	CASSQQAGAITDTQYF
TRBJ2-1	.	.	TRBV5-1	TGCGCCAGCAGCTTGGGAATCCAGGGTGCTTACAATGAGCAGTTCTTC	CASSLGIQGAYNEQFF
TRBJ1-2	.	.	TRBV5-6	TGTGCCAGCAGCTTGGGCGGGGCAGTCAACTATGGCTACACCTTC	CASSLGGAVNYGYTF
TRBJ2-3	.	.	TRBV7-2	TGTGCCAGCAGCCCCAACTCAGGGGGGGATACGCAGTATTTT	CASSPNSGGDTQYF
TRBJ2-1	.	.	TRBV5-1	TGCGCCAGCAGCTTGCCTAGCGTCAATGAGCAGTTCTTC	CASSLPSVNEQFF
TRBJ2-2	.	.	TRBV5-1	TGCGCCAGCAGCTTCGCTGACAGGAACACCGGGGAGCTGTTTTTT	CASSFADRNTGELFF
TRBJ2-4	.	TRBD2	TRBV18	TGTGCCAGCTCACGGGAGGGGTTCGCCAAAAACATTCAGTACTTC	CASSREGFAKNIQYF
TRBJ1-2	.	.	TRBV5-1	TGCGCCAGCAGCTTGGTGGCAGGGGATGGCTATGGCTACACCTTC	CASSLVAGDGYGYTF
TRBJ1-3	.	.	TRBV6-5	TGTGCCAGCAGTCCTACGATGGCTGGAAACACCATATATTTT	CASSPTMAGNTIYF
TRBJ1-3	once	.	TRBV10-3	TGTGCCATCAGGGCAGGGGAGGGAAACACCATATATTTT	CAIRAGEGNTIYF
TRBJ2-5	.	TRBD2	TRBV11-3	TGTGCCAGCAGCACTAGCGCCCAAGAGACCCAGTACTTC	CASSTSAQETQYF
TRBJ2-2	.	.	TRBV10-3	TGTGCCATCAGTCCCCAGGGTGCGAACACCGGGGAGCTGTTTTTT	CAISPQGANTGELFF
TRBJ1-5	.	.	TRBV28	TGTGCCAGCAGTTTATCCTCGGGGGTCCTCGATCAGCCCCAGCATTTT	CASSLSSGVLDQPQHF
TRBJ2-4	.	TRBD2	TRBV6-5	TGTGCCAGCAGTTACTCTTTGGGGGGGGCCAAAAACATTCAGTACTTC	CASSYSLGGAKNIQYF
TRBJ2-3	.	TRBD1	TRBV5-4	TGTGCCAGCAGCCGGGACAGGGGTACAGATACGCAGTATTTT	CASSRDRGTDTQYF
TRBJ2-7	.	.	TRBV5-1	TGCGCCAGCAGCGTGGAGGGGAATGGGTACGAGCAGTACTTC	CASSVEGNGYEQYF
TRBJ1-5	.	.	TRBV6-1	TGTGCCAGCAGTAGTGACAGCCATAGCAATCAGCCCCAGCATTTT	CASSSDSHSNQPQHF
TRBJ2-7	once	.	TRBV4-2	TGTGCCAGCAGCCAAGATAGAAGCTCCTACGAGCAGTACTTC	CASSQDRSSYEQYF
TRBJ1-1	.	.	TRBV5-4	TGTGCCAGTTCCCTAAGGGGGACTGAAGCTTTCTTT	CASSLRGTEAFF
TRBJ2-1	.	.	TRBV28	TGTGCCAGCAGTTACAGGGAATATGAGCAGTTCTTC	CASSYREYEQFF
TRBJ2-4	.	.	TRBV10-3	TGTGCCATCAGCTCCGGAGGCCTAGCCAAAAACATTCAGTACTTC	CAISSGGLAKNIQYF
TRBJ2-2	.	.	TRBV5-1	TGCGCCAGCACCCCTCTTCTTCAGGGTCGCTACACCGGGGAGCTGTTTTTT	CASTPLLQGRYTGELFF
TRBJ2-5	.	.	TRBV14	TGTGCCAGCAGCCAAGCCGGGTGGGAGACCCAGTACTTC	CASSQAGWETQYF
TRBJ1-1	once	.	TRBV7-2	TGTGCCAGCAGCTTAAAGACAGCGGGGGGTGGCACTGAAGCTTTCTTT	CASSLKTAGGGTEAFF
TRBJ1-2	.	TRBD1	TRBV29-1	TGCAGCGTTGAAGATCCACAGGGGGCTGGAGGCTACACCTTC	CSVEDPQGAGGYTF
TRBJ2-3	few	.	TRBV9	TGTGCCAGCAGCGTAGATAGAGATACGCAGTATTTT	CASSVDRDTQYF
TRBJ1-4	.	.	TRBV28	TGTGCCAGTGAGGGACTGAGAAGGGAAAAACTGTTTTTT	CASEGLRREKLFF